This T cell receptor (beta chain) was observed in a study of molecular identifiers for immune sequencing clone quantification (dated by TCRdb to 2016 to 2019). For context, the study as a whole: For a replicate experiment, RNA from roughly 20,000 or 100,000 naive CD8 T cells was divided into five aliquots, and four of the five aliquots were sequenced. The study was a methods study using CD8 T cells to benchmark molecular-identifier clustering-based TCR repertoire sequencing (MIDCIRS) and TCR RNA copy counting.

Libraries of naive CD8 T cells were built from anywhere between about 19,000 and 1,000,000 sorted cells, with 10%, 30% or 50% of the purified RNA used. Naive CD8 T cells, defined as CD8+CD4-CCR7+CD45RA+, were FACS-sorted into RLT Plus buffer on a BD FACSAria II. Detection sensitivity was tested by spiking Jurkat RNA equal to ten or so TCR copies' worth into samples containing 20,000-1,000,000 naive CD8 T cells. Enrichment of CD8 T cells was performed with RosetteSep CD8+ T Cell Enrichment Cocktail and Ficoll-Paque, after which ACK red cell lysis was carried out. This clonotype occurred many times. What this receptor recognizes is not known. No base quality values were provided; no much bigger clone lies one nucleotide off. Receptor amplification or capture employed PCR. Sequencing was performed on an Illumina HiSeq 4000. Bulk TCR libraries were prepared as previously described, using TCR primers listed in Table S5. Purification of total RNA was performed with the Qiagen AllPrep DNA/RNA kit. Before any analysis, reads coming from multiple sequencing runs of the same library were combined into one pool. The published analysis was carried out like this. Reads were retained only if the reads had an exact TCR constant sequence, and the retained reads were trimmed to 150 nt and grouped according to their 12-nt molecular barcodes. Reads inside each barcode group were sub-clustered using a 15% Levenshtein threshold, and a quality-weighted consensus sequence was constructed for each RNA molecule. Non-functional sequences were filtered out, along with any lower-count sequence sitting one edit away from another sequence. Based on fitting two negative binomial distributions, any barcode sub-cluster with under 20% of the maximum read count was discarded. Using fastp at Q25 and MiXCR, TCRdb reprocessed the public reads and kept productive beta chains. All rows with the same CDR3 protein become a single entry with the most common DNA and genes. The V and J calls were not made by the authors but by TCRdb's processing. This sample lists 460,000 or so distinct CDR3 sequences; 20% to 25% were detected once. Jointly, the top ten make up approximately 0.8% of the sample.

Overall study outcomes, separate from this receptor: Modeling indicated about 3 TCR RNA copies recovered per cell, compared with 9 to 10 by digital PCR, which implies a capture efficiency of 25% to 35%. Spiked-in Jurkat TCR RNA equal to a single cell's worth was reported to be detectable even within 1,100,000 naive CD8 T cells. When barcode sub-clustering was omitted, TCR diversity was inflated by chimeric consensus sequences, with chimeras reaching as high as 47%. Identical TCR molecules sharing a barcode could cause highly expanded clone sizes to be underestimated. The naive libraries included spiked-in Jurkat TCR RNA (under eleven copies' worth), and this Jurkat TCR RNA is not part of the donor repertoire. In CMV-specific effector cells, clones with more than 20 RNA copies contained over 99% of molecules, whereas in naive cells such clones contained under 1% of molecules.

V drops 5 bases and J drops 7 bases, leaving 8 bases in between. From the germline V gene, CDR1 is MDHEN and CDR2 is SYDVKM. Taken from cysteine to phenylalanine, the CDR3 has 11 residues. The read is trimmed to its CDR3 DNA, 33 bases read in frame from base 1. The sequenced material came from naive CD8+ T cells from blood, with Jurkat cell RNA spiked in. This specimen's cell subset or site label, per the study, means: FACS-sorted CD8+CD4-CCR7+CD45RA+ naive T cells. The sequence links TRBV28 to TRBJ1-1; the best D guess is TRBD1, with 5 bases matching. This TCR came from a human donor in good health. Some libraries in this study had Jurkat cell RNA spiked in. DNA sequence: TGTGCCAGCAGTGAAGGGGTTGAAGCTTTCTTT. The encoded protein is CASSEGVEAFF. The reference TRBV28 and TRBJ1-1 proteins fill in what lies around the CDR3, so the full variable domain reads DVKVTQSSRYLVKRTGEKVFLECVQDMDHENMFWYRQDPGLGLRLIYFSYDVKMKEKGDIPEGYSVSREKKERFSLILESASTNQTSMYLCASSEGVEAFFGQGTRLTVV.